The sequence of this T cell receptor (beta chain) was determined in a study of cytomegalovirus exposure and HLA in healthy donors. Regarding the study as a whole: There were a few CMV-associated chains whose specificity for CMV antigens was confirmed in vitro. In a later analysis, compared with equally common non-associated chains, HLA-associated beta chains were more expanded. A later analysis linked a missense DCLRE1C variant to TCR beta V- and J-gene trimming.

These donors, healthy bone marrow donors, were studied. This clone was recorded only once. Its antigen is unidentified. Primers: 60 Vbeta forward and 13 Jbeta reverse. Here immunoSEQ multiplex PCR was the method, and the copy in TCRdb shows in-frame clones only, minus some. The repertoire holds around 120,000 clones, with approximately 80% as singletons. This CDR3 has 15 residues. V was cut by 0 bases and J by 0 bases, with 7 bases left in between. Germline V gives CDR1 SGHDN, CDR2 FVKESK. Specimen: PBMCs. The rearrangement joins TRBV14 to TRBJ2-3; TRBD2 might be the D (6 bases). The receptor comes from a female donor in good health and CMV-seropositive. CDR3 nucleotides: TGTGCCAGCAGCCAAGATCTAGCGAGCACAGATACGCAGTATTTT. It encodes CASSQDLASTDTQYF.